The entry below describes one T cell receptor (beta chain). This clonotype has more than one count but fewer than ten. Its antigen remains unidentified. No base quality values were provided; no much bigger clone lies one nucleotide off. Including the terminal cysteine and phenylalanine, the CDR3 comprises 15 residues. Only the CDR3 DNA stays, 45 bases, in frame from base 1. Trimming costs V 6 bases and J 3 bases, and their ends lie 17 bases apart. In the germline V gene, CDR1 corresponds to MDHEN and CDR2 to SYDVKM. Blood RNA was extracted from unsorted whole blood using TRIzol reagent, and germline DNA was obtained with the DNeasy Blood & Tissue kit. At the time of sampling, the patients had chronic HBV infection and had not received any treatment. Before surgery, approximately 3.8 milliliters of peripheral blood were drawn into K2EDTA tubes. TCRbeta-specific cDNA was reverse-transcribed from 500 ng total RNA using a constant-region primer and ProtoScript II reverse transcriptase. The TCRbeta libraries were prepared through three rounds of nested multiplex PCR following a slightly modified ARM-PCR procedure. The first two PCR rounds used multiplex TRBV1-TRBV30 forward primers with a Cbeta reverse primer, each for about 10 cycles. Sample barcodes and Illumina adapters were attached in a final 25-cycle PCR using Deep VentR polymerase. Before sequencing, amplicons of 200-500 bp were purified from gel using a QIAquick gel extraction kit. The TCRbeta amplicons were sequenced with 250-bp paired-end reads on an Illumina HiSeq 2500. For the original study's pipeline: Reads were quality-trimmed with Trimmomatic v0.33, and paired reads were merged with FLASH v1.2.11 to recover full CDR3 sequences. V, D and J germline segments were assigned to the rearranged TCRbeta sequences by MiGEC v1.2.1b. Clonotype statistics, along with Shannon-Wiener diversity indices, were calculated using VDJtools v1.0.0. To reduce sampling bias, subsequent analyses other than the diversity analysis used only the 250 most abundant clonotypes in each sample. Using fastp at Q25 and MiXCR, TCRdb reprocessed the public reads and kept productive beta chains. All rows with the same CDR3 protein become a single entry with the most common DNA and genes. The V and J calls shown here were made by TCRdb, not taken from the authors' results. The sample table records 300,000 to 350,000 distinct CDR3 sequences; around three fifths of these occur just once. The ten largest clonotypes hold 6.5% of the sample.

The data stem from a study of tumor-infiltrating lymphocytes in primary liver carcinoma (dated by TCRdb to 2016 to 2017). For the study in its entirety: Surgical resection was performed in China between November 2015 and early 2016 on 5 or 6 patients with histopathologically diagnosed primary liver carcinoma. Of the five patients, three men and two women aged 30 to 69 years, four had hepatocellular carcinoma and one had combined HCC and intrahepatic cholangiocarcinoma. The tumors of the five patients were staged as T1-T3 N0M0, with maximum diameters ranging from roughly 4.2 to 10 cm. Roughly 3.5 to 7.5 million productive TCRbeta reads were obtained per sample, and no significant difference in read depth was found between tissue types. Across five regions of each liver tumor, along with adjacent normal tissue and blood, the study brought together TCRbeta repertoire sequencing, expression microarrays and whole-exome sequencing. A total of about 35 specimens from 5 patients went through TCRbeta repertoire sequencing, namely 25 tumor regions, 5 adjacent noncancerous liver tissues and 5 peripheral blood samples. Repertoires from technical replicates were highly reproducible, with mean shared-clone rates about 0.86 and correlation coefficients above 0.95. Broad study findings and their caveats: Only the TCR beta chain was sequenced, which likely underestimates true repertoire diversity because unpaired alpha chains were not captured. With just a handful of patients in the study, the authors point out that the findings should be validated in a larger study. Repertoire overlap was found to be higher between tumor regions (mean approximately 35%) than between tumor-adjacent (17%) or tumor-blood (around 14%) pairs, consistent with antigen-driven expansion. A significantly larger repertoire fraction was made up by the top 250 clones in tumors than in blood (p = 0.039). Comparison of CD4+ and CD8+ T cell repertoires was precluded by the use of bulk unsorted samples.

Sequenced sample: peripheral blood. This receptor was identified in a man between 35 and 55 years old with primary liver carcinoma and hepatitis B virus infection. The chain couples TRBV28 to TRBJ1-1; the best D guess is TRBD1, with 6 bases matching. The DNA is TGTGCCAGCAGATCGGGACACCTGGTTGACACTGAAGCTTTCTTT. The resulting protein is CASRSGHLVDTEAFF.